The 27 T cell receptor beta chains reported below all come from one sample, sequenced in a study of blood T cell repertoires in COVID-19. Assay: immunoSEQ multiplex PCR; the TCRdb copy retains only in-frame clones and omits some. Of some 90,000 clones in the sample, approximately 86% were seen once. The sample taken for sequencing was peripheral blood. The receptors were gathered from a man aged 80 or over with active or convalescent COVID-19.

This rearrangement joins TRBV5-5 to TRBJ2-7; 7 bases are a match to TRBD1. Germline V gene data show CDR1 as SGHKS and CDR2 as YYEKEE (reference sequence). The CDR3 is 14 amino acids. Trimming removed 4 bases from V and 5 bases from J; junction bases left unmatched: 9. DNA for the CDR3: TGTGCCAGCAGCCGACAGGGAGTTGGGAACGAGCAGTACTTC. It yields the protein CASSRQGVGNEQYF.

The chain combines TRBV6-5 with TRBJ1-4, with TRBD1 as a possible D gene (5 bases). The CDR3 loop spans 13 amino acids. V was trimmed by 3 bases and J by 14 bases, leaving 16 bases between them. CDR1 is MNHEY and CDR2 is SVGAGI in the germline V gene. CDR3 nucleotides: TGTGCCAGCAGTTATTGGGCGGGGGATCGGCTGTTTTTT. Protein: CASSYWAGDRLFF.

The gene calls are TRBV2 and TRBJ2-7; perhaps TRBD1 as D (6 bases). The V end lost 5 bases, the J end lost 7 bases, and 12 bases lay between the germline ends. CDR1 SNHLY and CDR2 FYNNEI come from the germline V gene. There are 12 residues in the CDR3. The CDR3 region is CASSQGRWEQYF. CDR3 coding DNA: TGTGCCAGCAGTCAGGGGCGCTGGGAGCAGTACTTC.

This chain uses TRBV20-1 with TRBJ1-2; no clear D. The CDR3 has 10 amino acids. Between the trimmed V and J ends, which lost 6 bases and 3 bases, there was a span of 5 bases. Germline values: CDR1 DFQATT, CDR2 SNEGSKA (reference sequence). The CDR3 DNA sequence: TGCAGTGCCTCCGACTATGGCTACACCTTC. It translates to CSASDYGYTF.

Only one count was recorded for this clone. V is TRBV7-8 and J is TRBJ1-1; D is uncertain. CDR1 is SGHVS and CDR2 is FQNEAQ in the germline V gene. The CDR3 loop spans 13 amino acids. V was cut by 2 bases and J by 6 bases, with 10 bases left in between. CDR3 loop: CASSLRRVSEAFF. The CDR3 DNA is TGTGCCAGCAGCTTAAGGAGGGTGTCTGAAGCTTTCTTT.

This chain links TRBV29-1 with TRBJ1-2; 10 nucleotides align to TRBD1. This CDR3 is 15 amino acids long. CDR1 is SQVTM, CDR2 ANQGSEA, per germline. V lost 2 bases, J lost 7 bases, and 10 bases stayed unmatched. The CDR3 DNA reads as TGCAGCGTTGAATTGATGGGACAGGGGTTAAGTGGCTACACCTTC. Residues: CSVELMGQGLSGYTF.

The V gene is TRBV6-2 or TRBV6-3, the J gene TRBJ2-2; a weak D match, TRBD1 (5 bases). V gave up 0 bases and J gave up 6 bases, with 17 bases separating them. Per the germline V gene, CDR1 is MNHEY and CDR2 is SVGEGT. CDR3 length: 17 residues. CDR3 amino acids: CASSYSTLGHPPGELFF. In nucleotides, the CDR3 is TGTGCCAGCAGTTACTCGACTTTGGGGCACCCCCCCGGGGAGCTGTTTTTT.

The chain carries TRBV12-3 or TRBV12-4 and TRBJ1-2, with TRBD1 matching over 7 bases. V shed 7 bases, J shed 2 bases, and the junction held 4 bases outside the gene matches. There are 13 residues in the CDR3. DNA of the CDR3: TGTGCCAGCAACCGACAGGGAAACTATGGCTACACCTTC. Encoded protein: CASNRQGNYGYTF.

The chain's CDR3 is CASSQGGGQNYGYTF. The CDR3 nucleotides read TGTGCCAGCAGCCAAGGAGGCGGACAGAACTATGGCTACACCTTC. The chain links TRBV3-1 (or the pseudogene TRBV3-2) to TRBJ1-2, with a possible D match to TRBD1 (6 bases). Trimming pared 1 base from V and 2 bases from J, leaving 11 bases between. This CDR3 spans 15 amino acids. Germline CDR1 is LGHDT and CDR2 is YNNKEL (reference sequence).

This rearrangement joins TRBV9 to TRBJ2-7; tentative D call: TRBD1 (6 bases). Germline V CDR1 and CDR2: SGDLS, YYNGEE. The CDR3 consists of 15 residues. The ends were cut back, 0 bases at V and 6 bases at J, with 16 bases in the middle. The CDR3 region has the DNA TGTGCCAGCAGCGTAGAGGCCCAGGGGAGTGGCGAGCAGTACTTC. Protein sequence: CASSVEAQGSGEQYF.

Of note for this clone: One junction end disagrees with the germline gene, perhaps due to a read error. The V gene is TRBV6-1, the J gene TRBJ2-7; TRBD2 matches at 9 bases. The CDR3 has 14 residues. The germline gives CDR1 MNHNS, CDR2 SASEGT. CDR3 nucleotides: TGTGCCAGCAGCACGGGACTAGCCTCCAACGAGCAGTACTTC. This encodes CASSTGLASNEQYF.

For the CDR3, the DNA is TGTGCCAGCAGCTTAGCGGGAGGGAGATACAATGAGCAGTTCTTC. Translation: CASSLAGGRYNEQFF. The rearrangement links TRBV7-2 to TRBJ2-1, with TRBD2 matching 7 bases. The CDR3 consists of 15 residues. Germline CDR1 SGHTA, CDR2 FQGNSA. Unmatched junction bases numbered 3, after V lost 0 bases and J lost 4 bases.

J is TRBJ2-3 and V is TRBV20-1; 10 bases agree with TRBD2. V shed 3 bases, J shed 6 bases, and the junction held 6 bases outside the gene matches. Per germline, CDR1 DFQATT and CDR2 SNEGSKA (reference sequence). This CDR3 spans 14 amino acids. The DNA for the CDR3 is TGCAGTGCTAGTGCTAGCGGGAGAACGGATACGCAGTATTTT. Protein sequence: CSASASGRTDTQYF.

The J gene is TRBJ1-5, the V gene TRBV12-3 or TRBV12-4; 8 bases are shared with TRBD1. The CDR3 is 13 amino acids. The V segment lost 8 bases and the J segment 5 bases; nucleotides outside the gene matches: 5. The CDR3 sequence: CASRTGQDQPQHF. Here the CDR3 DNA reads TGTGCCAGCCGGACAGGGCAGGATCAGCCCCAGCATTTT.

The V and J genes are TRBV3-1 (or the pseudogene TRBV3-2) and TRBJ2-3, with D maybe TRBD1 (6 bases). The germline V gene encodes CDR1 LGHDT and CDR2 YNNKEL (reference sequence). The CDR3 runs 14 residues. The V end was cut by 4 bases, the J end by 1 base, with 9 bases between. CDR3 sequence: CASSRRGGTDTQYF. The CDR3 bases are TGTGCCAGCAGCCGCAGGGGAGGCACAGATACGCAGTATTTT.

This clone was seen a few times. V usage is TRBV24-1 and J usage is TRBJ2-1, with D maybe TRBD1 (6 bases). The CDR3 is 16 residues long. V was cut by 2 bases and J by 2 bases, with 12 bases left in between. Germline assignment: CDR1 KGHDR and CDR2 SFDVKD. The CDR3 region is CATSDSRTEAYNEQFF. The CDR3 nucleotides read TGTGCCACCAGTGATTCTAGGACAGAGGCCTACAATGAGCAGTTCTTC.

The chain recombines TRBV11-2 with TRBJ2-1; D is unresolved. V was pared by 4 bases and J by 5 bases, with 12 bases between. The CDR3 runs 14 residues. The V gene's germline CDR1 is SGHAT and CDR2 FQNNGV. Here the CDR3 DNA reads TGTGCCAGCAGCTATAGCCCCGGAGACAATGAGCAGTTCTTC. It is translated as CASSYSPGDNEQFF.

This clone was picked up a small number of times. V is TRBV2 and J is TRBJ2-7, with TRBD1 matching 8 bases. The CDR3 is 14 amino acids. V lost 6 bases and J lost 0; bases outside the gene matches: 4. The germline CDR1 and CDR2 sequences are SNHLY and FYNNEI. The CDR3 sequence: CASSRQGSSYEQYF. The CDR3 nucleotides read TGTGCCAGCAGCAGACAGGGGAGCTCCTACGAGCAGTACTTC. The full variable domain, with the rest looked up from reference TRBV2 and TRBJ2-7, is EPEVTQTPSHQVTQMGQEVILRCVPISNHLYFYWYRQILGQKVEFLVSFYNNEISEKSEIFDDQFSVERPDGSNFTLKIRSTKLEDSAMYFCASSRQGSSYEQYFGPGTRLTVT.

This rearrangement joins TRBV11-1 to TRBJ2-2; 10 bases map to TRBD1. The V and J ends lost 8 bases and 5 bases, in that order; junction bases with no gene match: 8. The CDR3 contains 15 residues. Per the germline V gene, CDR1 is SGHAT and CDR2 is FQDESV (reference sequence). CDR3 region: CASGGDRGFTGELFF. The CDR3 bases are TGTGCCAGCGGCGGGGACAGGGGTTTTACCGGGGAGCTGTTTTTT.

V usage is TRBV28 and J usage is TRBJ2-7; weak D call: TRBD1 (5 bases). The CDR3 is made up of 13 amino acids. The germline CDR1 and CDR2 sequences are MDHEN and SYDVKM. Deletions cut 2 bases from V and 2 bases from J, with 7 bases between. CDR3 nucleotides: TGTGCCAGCAGTTTAGGGGCCCCCTACGAGCAGTACTTC. Protein product: CASSLGAPYEQYF.

The chain joins TRBV7-2 to TRBJ2-7; TRBD2 agrees at 11 bases. CDR3 size: 17 residues. The germline V gene encodes CDR1 SGHTA and CDR2 FQGNSA. Trimming took 5 bases from V and 2 from J; bases not matched to a gene: 11. As DNA, the CDR3 is TGTGCCAGCAGCCCACAGGGGACTAGCGGAGGCACCTACGAGCAGTACTTC. This translates into CASSPQGTSGGTYEQYF.

The V and J genes are TRBV7-9 and TRBJ1-1, with D perhaps matching TRBD1 (6 bases). V was pared by 5 bases and J by 2 bases, with 15 bases between. This CDR3 spans 15 amino acids. Per the germline V gene, CDR1 is SEHNR and CDR2 is FQNEAQ (reference sequence). CDR3 in DNA: TGTGCCAGCAGCCCTACAGGGAGGGGTAACACTGAAGCTTTCTTT. It is translated as CASSPTGRGNTEAFF.

V and J are TRBV5-1 and TRBJ2-3, with 13 nucleotides matching TRBD2. V trimming: 5 bases; J trimming: 6 bases; junction bases outside the gene matches: 9. Germline assignment: CDR1 SGHRS and CDR2 YFSETQ. This CDR3 has 16 amino acids. Written as DNA, the CDR3 is TGCGCCAGCAGGCGGCGGGGACTAGCGGGAATGGATACGCAGTATTTT. The encoded protein is CASRRRGLAGMDTQYF. The variable domain in full, with the rest retrieved from reference TRBV5-1 and TRBJ2-3, is KAGVTQTPRYLIKTRGQQVTLSCSPISGHRSVSWYQQTPGQGLQFLFEYFSETQRNKGNFPGRFSGRQFSNSRSEMNVSTLELGDSALYLCASRRRGLAGMDTQYFGPGTRLTVL.

The chain joins TRBV9 to TRBJ1-1; 7 bases map to TRBD1. The V gene's germline CDR1 is SGDLS and CDR2 YYNGEE. The V gene end was trimmed by 1 base and the J gene end by 4 bases; junction bases not matched to a gene: 10. This CDR3 region has 16 residues. The CDR3 DNA reads as TGTGCCAGCAGCGTATCCCCGGCAGCAGGGGGCACTGAAGCTTTCTTT. Protein sequence: CASSVSPAAGGTEAFF.

This CDR3 reads CASSIGDGGGYEQYF. The CDR3 coding sequence is TGTGCCAGTAGTATTGGGGACGGGGGAGGCTACGAGCAGTACTTC. The genes are TRBV19 and TRBJ2-7; TRBD2 is a possible D gene (6 bases). Trimming shortened V by 3 bases and J by 3 bases, and 15 bases separated the two germline ends. The CDR3 spans 15 residues. The germline V gene has CDR1 LNHDA and CDR2 SQIVND (reference sequence).

This rearrangement joins TRBV7-2 to TRBJ2-1; D is possibly TRBD2 (5 bases). The germline V gene encodes CDR1 SGHTA and CDR2 FQGNSA. V was cut by 0 bases and J by 3 bases, with 9 bases left in between. CDR3 length equals 15 residues. In DNA, the CDR3 is TGTGCCAGCAGCTTAGCAGCAGGACTCTACAATGAGCAGTTCTTC. Its translation: CASSLAAGLYNEQFF.

This clone was observed a single time. The chain carries TRBV9 and TRBJ1-2, with 8 bases matching TRBD1. This CDR3 has 16 residues. Germline V CDR1 and CDR2: SGDLS, YYNGEE. Germline trimming cut 4 bases from V and 2 bases from J; bases unmatched to any gene: 10. The CDR3, as DNA: TGTGCCAGCAGCCCCACCCGACGGACAGGGAACTATGGCTACACCTTC. The encoded protein is CASSPTRRTGNYGYTF. The complete variable domain, with remaining parts taken from reference TRBV9 and TRBJ1-2, reads DSGVTQTPKHLITATGQRVTLRCSPRSGDLSVYWYQQSLDQGLQFLIQYYNGEERAKGNILERFSAQQFPDLHSELNLSSLELGDSALYFCASSPTRRTGNYGYTFGSGTRLTVV.